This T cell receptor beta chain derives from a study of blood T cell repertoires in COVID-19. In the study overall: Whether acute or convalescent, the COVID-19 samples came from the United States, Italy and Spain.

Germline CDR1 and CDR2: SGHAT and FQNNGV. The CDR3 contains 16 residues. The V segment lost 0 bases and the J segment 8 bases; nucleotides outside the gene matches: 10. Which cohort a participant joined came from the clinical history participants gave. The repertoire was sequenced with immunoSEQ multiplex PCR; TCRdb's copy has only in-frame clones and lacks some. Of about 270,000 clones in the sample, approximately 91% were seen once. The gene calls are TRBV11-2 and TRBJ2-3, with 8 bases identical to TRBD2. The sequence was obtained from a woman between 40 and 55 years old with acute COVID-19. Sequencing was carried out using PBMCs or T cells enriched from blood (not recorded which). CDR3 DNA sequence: TGTGCCAGCAGCTTAGATTTGCGGCGGGGGGAAGTTACGCAGTATTTT. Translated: CASSLDLRRGEVTQYF.